This TCR beta chain was identified during a study of OX40 agonist ivuxolimab in advanced cancers. Turning to the study itself: An agonistic anti-OX40 (CD134) antibody, ivuxolimab, was used to treat the patients. Ivuxolimab doses were 0.01, 0.1, 0.3, 1.5, 3 or 10 mg/kg every 2 weeks. Study-wide results and limits: CD4+ and CD8+ blood T cells expanded clonally by week 6 at 0.1 to 3.0 mg/kg. Fewer expanded clones were found on average in CD4+ than in CD8+ T cells.

Regarding this clone: As yet, its antigen is unknown.

TCRdb's table, derived via immunoSEQ multiplex PCR, lists solely in-frame clones and lacks some. This table has 42,000 or so clones, 85% to 90% appearing once. Trimming pared 5 bases from V and 3 bases from J, leaving 18 bases between. In germline, CDR1 is SGHTA, CDR2 FQGTGA. This CDR3 region has 16 residues. This material consisted of CD4+ or CD8+ T cells sorted from blood, taken in a trial of the OX40 agonist ivuxolimab. This rearrangement joins TRBV7-3 to TRBJ2-3; maybe TRBD1 (6 bases). The clonotype originates from an adult with an advanced solid tumor such as melanoma, head and neck, liver or kidney cancer. The CDR3 here is CASSLSGTYLTDTQYF. Written as DNA, the CDR3 is TGTGCCAGCAGCCTCTCCGGGACATACCTGACAGATACGCAGTATTTT.